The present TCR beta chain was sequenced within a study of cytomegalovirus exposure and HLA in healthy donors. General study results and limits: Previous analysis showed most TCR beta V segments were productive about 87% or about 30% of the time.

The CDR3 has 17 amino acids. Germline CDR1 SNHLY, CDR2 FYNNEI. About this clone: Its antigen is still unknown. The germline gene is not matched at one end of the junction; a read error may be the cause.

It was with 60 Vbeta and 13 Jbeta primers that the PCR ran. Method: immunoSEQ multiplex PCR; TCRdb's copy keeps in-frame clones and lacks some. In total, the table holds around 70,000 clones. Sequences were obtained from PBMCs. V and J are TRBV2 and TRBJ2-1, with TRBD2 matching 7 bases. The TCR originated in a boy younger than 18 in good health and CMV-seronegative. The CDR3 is CASSEEGGGSSDNEQFF. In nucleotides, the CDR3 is TGTGCCAGCAGTGAAGAGGGCGGGGGTAGCTCCGACAATGAGCAGTTCTTC.